Below are 14 T cell receptor beta chains sequenced from a single sample in a study of vaccination effects on CD4 cells after COVID-19. The table came from immunoSEQ multiplex PCR; TCRdb's copy has only in-frame clones and leaves some out. The table includes 80,000 to 95,000 clones, around four fifths detected once. Their cognate antigens are unknown. Within the ViraFEST assay, antigen-specific CD4+ T cells underwent expansion with viral peptide pools prior to sequencing. Subsequent to a culture period of 10 days, CD4+ T cells were isolated. Subjects were given two BNT162b2 or mRNA-1273 vaccine doses. Specimen: CD4+ T cells from PBMCs cultured with HCoV-OC43 spike peptides, collected after COVID-19 vaccination. The subset is: HCoV-OC43 spike overlapping peptide pool stimulation. These receptors originate from a human donor who received a COVID-19 vaccine.

This clone was seen once. V is TRBV4-3 and J is TRBJ1-5, with 7 bases lining up with TRBD1. CDR3 length equals 13 residues. Germline CDR1 reads LGHNA; CDR2 reads YSLEER. V shed 3 bases, J shed 7 bases, and the junction held 3 bases outside the gene matches. DNA of the CDR3: TGCGCCAGCAGCCAGTTACAGGGGCAGCCCCAGCATTTT. It translates to CASSQLQGQPQHF.

The rearrangement uses TRBV24-1 and TRBJ1-4; TRBD1 aligns across 9 bases. Germline V gene data show CDR1 as KGHDR and CDR2 as SFDVKD. CDR3 length: 17 amino acids. Trimming took 2 bases from V and 4 from J; bases not matched to a gene: 7. CDR3 amino acids: CATSDSSGTGNNEKLFF. For the CDR3, the DNA is TGTGCCACCAGTGATTCCTCCGGGACAGGGAATAATGAAAAACTGTTTTTT.

This clone appeared a single time. This chain links TRBV7-3 with TRBJ2-5, with unresolved D. Germline-derived CDR1 and CDR2 are SGHTA and FQGTGA. The V gene lost 5 bases and the J gene lost 3 bases, with 10 bases spanning the gap. The CDR3 loop spans 13 amino acids. Written as DNA, the CDR3 is TGTGCCAGCAGCGTCCGGGTCGAAGAGACCCAGTACTTC. Its translation is CASSVRVEETQYF.

The V call is TRBV18, the J call TRBJ1-3; no definite D call. Germline CDR1 and CDR2: KGHSH and LQKENI. V lost 3 bases and J 4 bases, leaving 19 bases between the germline ends. This CDR3 is 17 amino acids long. CDR3 protein: CASSPSVGAAGGNTIYF. The CDR3 bases are TGTGCCAGCTCACCGTCCGTAGGAGCGGCTGGCGGAAACACCATATATTTT.

This clone appeared a few times. The chain joins TRBV7-9 to TRBJ1-2, with D perhaps TRBD1 (5 bases). The CDR3 is made up of 12 amino acids. V was clipped by 0 bases and J by 6 bases, with 5 bases between them. CDR1 SEHNR and CDR2 FQNEAQ come from the germline V gene (reference sequence). CDR3 amino acids: CASSLAGDGYTF. In DNA, the CDR3 is TGTGCCAGCAGCTTAGCGGGGGATGGCTACACCTTC.

The chain uses TRBV6-1 and TRBJ1-6; D is ambiguous. Trimming stripped 3 bases from V and 9 bases from J, with 15 bases between. This CDR3 spans 15 amino acids. CDR1 and CDR2 (germline): MNHNS, SASEGT. For the CDR3, the DNA is TGTGCCAGCAGTGATAGGGCTTCTGGAGGTTCACCCCTCCACTTT. Amino acid sequence: CASSDRASGGSPLHF.

The genes are TRBV18 and TRBJ2-5; 7 positions agree with TRBD2. Germline V CDR1 and CDR2: KGHSH, LQKENI. This CDR3 contains 15 residues. The V segment lost 4 bases and the J segment 5 bases; nucleotides outside the gene matches: 10. The CDR3 spells CASSQQTSSPETQYF. DNA for the CDR3: TGTGCCAGCTCACAGCAGACTAGCAGCCCGGAGACCCAGTACTTC.

This clone was seen a few times. The chain uses TRBV5-6 and TRBJ2-7; the D is unclear. Per the germline V gene, CDR1 is SGHDT and CDR2 is YYEEEE. CDR3 size: 10 residues. V dropped 1 base and J dropped 7 bases, with 3 bases sitting between them. The CDR3 is CASSLWEQYF. The DNA of the CDR3 is TGTGCCAGCAGCTTGTGGGAGCAGTACTTC.

The genes are TRBV18 and TRBJ2-5, with D uncertain. The CDR3 extends over 14 amino acids. Per germline, CDR1 KGHSH and CDR2 LQKENI. V shed 2 bases and J shed 2 bases, with 9 bases lying between them. The DNA for the CDR3 is TGTGCCAGCTCACCAGGAAGGGAACAAGAGACCCAGTACTTC. Residues: CASSPGREQETQYF.

This chain connects TRBV24-1 to TRBJ2-5; maybe TRBD2 (6 bases). The germline gives CDR1 KGHDR, CDR2 SFDVKD. The CDR3 covers 15 residues. V lost 2 bases, J lost 4 bases, and 13 bases lay in between. The chain's CDR3 is CATSDSRLVGETQYF. In DNA, the CDR3 is TGTGCCACCAGTGATTCAAGACTAGTCGGAGAGACCCAGTACTTC.

This clone has only a few counts. The rearrangement uses TRBV19 and TRBJ1-6; 7 bases match TRBD1. V trimming: 7 bases; J trimming: 11 bases; junction bases outside the gene matches: 8. The germline V gene encodes CDR1 LNHDA and CDR2 SQIVND (reference sequence). There are 13 residues in the CDR3. The CDR3: CASKSGQATPLHF. The CDR3 DNA reads as TGTGCCAGTAAATCCGGACAGGCAACACCCCTCCACTTT. The full variable domain, completed using reference TRBV19 and TRBJ1-6, is DGGITQSPKYLFRKEGQNVTLSCEQNLNHDAMYWYRQDPGQGLRLIYYSQIVNDFQKGDIAEGYSVSREKKESFPLTVTSAQKNPTAFYLCASKSGQATPLHFGNGTRLTVT.

The chain couples TRBV21-1 to TRBJ2-7; TRBD2, the table's D call, was not compared with the DNA. TRBV21-1 is listed as a pseudogene. This CDR3 spans 10 amino acids. The CDR3 is CAVRGYEQYV. CDR3 in DNA: TGTGCCGTCCGGGGCTACGAGCAGTACGTC.

The chain is built from TRBV14 and TRBJ2-7; D is unclear. In germline, CDR1 is SGHDN, CDR2 FVKESK. V was cut by 3 bases and J by 5 bases, with 8 bases left in between. The CDR3 length is 12 residues. DNA for the CDR3: TGTGCCAGCAGCCACCGTGGTCACGAGCAGTACGTC. It codes for CASSHRGHEQYV.

The chain is built from TRBV3-1 (or the pseudogene TRBV3-2) and TRBJ1-5; no definite D call. The CDR3 loop spans 14 amino acids. Germline V gene lookup returns CDR1 LGHDT and CDR2 YNNKEL (reference sequence). V lost 5 bases and J lost 0, with 8 bases in between. The CDR3 sequence is CASSLGISNQPQHF. As DNA, the CDR3 is TGTGCCAGCAGCTTGGGAATTAGCAATCAGCCCCAGCATTTT.